The present TCR beta chain was sequenced within a study of shared clonotypes between healthy human individuals. Germline CDR1 and CDR2: MDHEN and SYDVKM. The CDR3 has 13 residues. With 5 bases removed from V and 0 bases from J, the gap between germline ends came to 7 bases. Overall study results and limits: Memory subsets generally showed smaller estimated richness than naive subsets did.

On this clone itself: Its target is unknown. At the DNA level, this CDR3 is encoded by other sequences in the same sample as well.

The data were produced by immunoSEQ multiplex PCR, yet TCRdb's version contains in-frame clones alone and is incomplete. The sample yields about 710,000 clones, 73% seen once. The chain uses TRBV28 and TRBJ1-1; D gene ambiguous. What was sequenced was memory CD4+ T cells sorted from blood. Described subset: CD45RA-negative fraction. The sequence was obtained from a woman aged 25-40 years in good health. Here the CDR3 reads CASSLQMNTEAFF. For the CDR3, the DNA is TGTGCCAGCAGTCTACAAATGAACACTGAAGCTTTCTTT.